This T cell receptor beta chain was profiled in a study of blood T cell repertoires in COVID-19. V dropped 4 bases and J dropped 2 bases, with 9 bases sitting between them. This CDR3 spans 14 amino acids. Germline values: CDR1 LNHDA, CDR2 SQIVND (reference sequence). The participants were between about 18 and 90 years old and came from some 25 US areas. The protocol was immunoSEQ multiplex PCR, while the TCRdb copy is restricted to in-frame clones and leaves out a portion. This table has about 250,000 clones, under 90% appearing once. The gene calls are TRBV19 and TRBJ1-5; D gene uncertain. The sequenced sample was PBMCs or T cells enriched from blood (not recorded which). This receptor was obtained from a man aged 18 to 30 who had recovered from COVID-19. CDR3 DNA sequence: TGTGCCAGTAGTAAGCCCCAGGGCAATCAGCCCCAGCATTTT. Amino acid sequence: CASSKPQGNQPQHF.